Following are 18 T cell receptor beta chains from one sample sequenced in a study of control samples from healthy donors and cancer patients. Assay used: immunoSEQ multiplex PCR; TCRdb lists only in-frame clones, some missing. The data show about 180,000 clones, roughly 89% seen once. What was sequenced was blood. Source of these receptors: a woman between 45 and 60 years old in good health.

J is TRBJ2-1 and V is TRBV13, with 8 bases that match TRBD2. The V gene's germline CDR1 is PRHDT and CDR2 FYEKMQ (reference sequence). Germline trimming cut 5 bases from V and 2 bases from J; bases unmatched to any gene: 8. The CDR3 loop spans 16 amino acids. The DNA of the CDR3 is TGTGCCAGCAGCCCCCCACGGGAGGGCCCCTACAATGAGCAGTTCTTC. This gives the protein CASSPPREGPYNEQFF.

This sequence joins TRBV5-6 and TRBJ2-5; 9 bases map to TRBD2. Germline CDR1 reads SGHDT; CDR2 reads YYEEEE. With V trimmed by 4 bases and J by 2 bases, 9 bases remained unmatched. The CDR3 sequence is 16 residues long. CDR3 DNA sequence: TGTGCCAGCAGCGGACTTCGACTAGCGGAACAAGAGACCCAGTACTTC. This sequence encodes CASSGLRLAEQETQYF.

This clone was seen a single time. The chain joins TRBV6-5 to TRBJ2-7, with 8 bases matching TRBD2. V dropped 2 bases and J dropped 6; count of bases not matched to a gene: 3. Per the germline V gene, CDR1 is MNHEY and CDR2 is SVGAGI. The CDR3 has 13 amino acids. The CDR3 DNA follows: TGTGCCAGCAGTTACCCGAGCGGGGGCGAGCAGTACTTC. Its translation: CASSYPSGGEQYF.

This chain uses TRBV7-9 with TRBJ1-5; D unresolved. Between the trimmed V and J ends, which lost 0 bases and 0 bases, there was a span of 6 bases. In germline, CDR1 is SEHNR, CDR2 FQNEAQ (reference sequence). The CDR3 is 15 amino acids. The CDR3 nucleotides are TGTGCCAGCAGCTTAGCAGGGTATAGCAATCAGCCCCAGCATTTT. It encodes CASSLAGYSNQPQHF.

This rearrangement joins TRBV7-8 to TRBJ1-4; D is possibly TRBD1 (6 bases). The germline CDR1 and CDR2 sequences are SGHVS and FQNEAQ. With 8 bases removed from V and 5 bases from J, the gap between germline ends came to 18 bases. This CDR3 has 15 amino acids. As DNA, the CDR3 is TGTGCCAGCGGCTCAGAACAGGGTTACAATGAAAAACTGTTTTTT. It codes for CASGSEQGYNEKLFF.

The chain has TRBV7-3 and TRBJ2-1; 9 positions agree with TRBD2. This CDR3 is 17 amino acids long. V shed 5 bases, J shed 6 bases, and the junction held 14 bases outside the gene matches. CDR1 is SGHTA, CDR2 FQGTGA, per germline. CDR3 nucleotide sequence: TGTGCCAGCAGCCCAACTGGCGGGGGGGCCTTAGTCAATGAGCAGTTCTTC. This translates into CASSPTGGGALVNEQFF.

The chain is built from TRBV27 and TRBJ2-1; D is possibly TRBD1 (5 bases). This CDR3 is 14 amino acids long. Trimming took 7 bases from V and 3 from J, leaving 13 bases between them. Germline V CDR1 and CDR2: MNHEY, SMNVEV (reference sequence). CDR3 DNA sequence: TGTGCCAGCACGACCAGGGCTATCTACAATGAGCAGTTCTTC. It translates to CASTTRAIYNEQFF.

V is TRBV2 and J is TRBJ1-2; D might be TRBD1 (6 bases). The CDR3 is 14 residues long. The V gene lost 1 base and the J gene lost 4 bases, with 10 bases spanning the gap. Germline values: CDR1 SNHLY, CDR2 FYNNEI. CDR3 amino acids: CASSEGRGAYGYTF. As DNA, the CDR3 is TGTGCCAGCAGTGAAGGCAGGGGTGCCTATGGCTACACCTTC.

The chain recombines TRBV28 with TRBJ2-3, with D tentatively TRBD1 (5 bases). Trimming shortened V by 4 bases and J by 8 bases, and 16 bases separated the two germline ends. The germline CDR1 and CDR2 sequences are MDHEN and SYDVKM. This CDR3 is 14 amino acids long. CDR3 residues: CASSSWGDPATQYF. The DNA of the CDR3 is TGTGCCAGCAGTTCTTGGGGCGACCCGGCTACGCAGTATTTT.

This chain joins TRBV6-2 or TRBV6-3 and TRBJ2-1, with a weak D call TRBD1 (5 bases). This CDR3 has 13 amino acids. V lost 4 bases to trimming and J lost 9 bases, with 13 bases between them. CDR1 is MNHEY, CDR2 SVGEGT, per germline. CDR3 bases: TGTGCCAGCAGTTTGGACCCGCAGGGTGAGCAGTTCTTC. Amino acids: CASSLDPQGEQFF.

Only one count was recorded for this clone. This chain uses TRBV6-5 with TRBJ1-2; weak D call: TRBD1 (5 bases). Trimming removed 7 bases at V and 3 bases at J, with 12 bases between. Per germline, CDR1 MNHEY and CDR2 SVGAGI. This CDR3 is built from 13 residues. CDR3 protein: CASKWDGDYGYTF. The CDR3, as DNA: TGTGCCAGCAAGTGGGACGGAGACTATGGCTACACCTTC.

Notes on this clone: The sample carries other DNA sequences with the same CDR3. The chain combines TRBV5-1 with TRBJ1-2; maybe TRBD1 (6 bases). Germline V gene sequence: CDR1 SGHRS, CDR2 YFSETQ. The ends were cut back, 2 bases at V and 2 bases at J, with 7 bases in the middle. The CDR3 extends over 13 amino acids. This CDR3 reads CASSFDRNYGYTF. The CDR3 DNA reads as TGCGCCAGCAGCTTTGACAGGAACTATGGCTACACCTTC.

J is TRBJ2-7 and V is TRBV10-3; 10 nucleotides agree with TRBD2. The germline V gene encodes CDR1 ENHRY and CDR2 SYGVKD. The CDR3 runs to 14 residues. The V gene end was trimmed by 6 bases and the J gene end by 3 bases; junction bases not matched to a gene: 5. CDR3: CAISDVAGGYEQYF. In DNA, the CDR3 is TGTGCCATCAGCGACGTAGCGGGGGGCTACGAGCAGTACTTC.

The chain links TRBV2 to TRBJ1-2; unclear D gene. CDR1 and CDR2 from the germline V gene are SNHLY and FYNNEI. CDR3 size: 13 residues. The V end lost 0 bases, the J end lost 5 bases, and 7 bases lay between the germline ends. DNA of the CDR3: TGTGCCAGCAGTGAAGCGCAATGGTATGGCTACACCTTC. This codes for CASSEAQWYGYTF.

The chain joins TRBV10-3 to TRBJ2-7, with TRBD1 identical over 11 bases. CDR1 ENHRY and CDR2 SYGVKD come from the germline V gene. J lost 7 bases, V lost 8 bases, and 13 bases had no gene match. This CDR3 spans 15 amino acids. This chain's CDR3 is CAIGSGTGGPGEQYF. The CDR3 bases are TGTGCCATCGGGTCCGGGACAGGGGGACCTGGGGAGCAGTACTTC.

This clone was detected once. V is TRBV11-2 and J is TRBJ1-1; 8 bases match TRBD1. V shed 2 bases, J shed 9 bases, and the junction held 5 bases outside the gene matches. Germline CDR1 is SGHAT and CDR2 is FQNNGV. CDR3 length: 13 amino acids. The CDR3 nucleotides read TGTGCCAGCAGCTTACCGACAGGGGCCCAAGCTTTCTTT. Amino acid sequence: CASSLPTGAQAFF.

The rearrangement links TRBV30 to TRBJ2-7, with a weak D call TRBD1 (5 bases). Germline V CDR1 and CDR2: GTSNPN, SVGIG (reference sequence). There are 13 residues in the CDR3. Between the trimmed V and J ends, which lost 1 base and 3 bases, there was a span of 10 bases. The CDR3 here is CAWSGTRFYEQYF. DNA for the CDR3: TGTGCCTGGAGTGGGACACGCTTCTACGAGCAGTACTTC.

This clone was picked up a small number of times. CDR3: CASSILHAVDTQYF. In nucleotides, the CDR3 is TGTGCCAGCTCAATCCTACATGCTGTAGATACGCAGTATTTT. The chain is built from TRBV18 and TRBJ2-3, with unresolved D. Trimming shortened V by 5 bases and J by 5 bases, and 14 bases separated the two germline ends. In germline, CDR1 is KGHSH, CDR2 LQKENI. The CDR3 length is 14 residues.